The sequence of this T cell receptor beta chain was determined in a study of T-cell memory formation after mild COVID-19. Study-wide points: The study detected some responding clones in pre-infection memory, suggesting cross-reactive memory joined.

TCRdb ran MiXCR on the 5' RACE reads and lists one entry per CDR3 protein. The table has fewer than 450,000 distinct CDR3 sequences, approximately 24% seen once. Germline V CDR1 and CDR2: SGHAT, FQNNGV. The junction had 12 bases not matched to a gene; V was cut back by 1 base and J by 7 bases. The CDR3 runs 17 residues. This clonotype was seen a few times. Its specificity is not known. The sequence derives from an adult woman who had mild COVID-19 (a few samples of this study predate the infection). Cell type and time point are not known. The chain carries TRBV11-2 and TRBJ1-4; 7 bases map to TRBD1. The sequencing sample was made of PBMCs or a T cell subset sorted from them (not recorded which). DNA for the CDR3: TGTGCCAGCAGCTTAGGTACGACAGGGCTACGAGTTGAAAAACTGTTTTTT. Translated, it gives CASSLGTTGLRVEKLFF.